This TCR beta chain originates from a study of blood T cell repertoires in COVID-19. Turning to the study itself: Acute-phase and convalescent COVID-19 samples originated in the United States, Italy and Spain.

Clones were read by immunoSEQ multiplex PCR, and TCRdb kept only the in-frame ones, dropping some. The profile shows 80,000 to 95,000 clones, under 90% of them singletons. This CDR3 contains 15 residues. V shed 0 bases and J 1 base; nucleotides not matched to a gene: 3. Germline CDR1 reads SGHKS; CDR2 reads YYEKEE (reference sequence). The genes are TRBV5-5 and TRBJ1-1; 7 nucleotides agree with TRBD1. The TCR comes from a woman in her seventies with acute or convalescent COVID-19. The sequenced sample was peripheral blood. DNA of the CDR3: TGTGCCAGCAGCTTGGCCAGGGGGAGGAACACTGAAGCTTTCTTT. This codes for CASSLARGRNTEAFF. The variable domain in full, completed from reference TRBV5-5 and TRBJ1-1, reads DAGVTQSPTHLIKTRGQQVTLRCSPISGHKSVSWYQQVLGQGPQFIFQYYEKEERGRGNFPDRFSARQFPNYSSELNVNALLLGDSALYLCASSLARGRNTEAFFGQGTRLTVV.